The T cell receptor beta chain described here comes from a study of naive and memory T cell subsets. Whole-study results and caveats: Diversity fell and Gini index rose from naive through CM, EM, EMRA.

To note about this clonotype: Its antigen remains unknown.

The beta constant-region primer was an equimolar mix of two oligonucleotides covering TRBC1 and TRBC2. Four rounds of PCR amplified the ligated cDNA using nested alpha and beta constant-region primers plus SP2. A single record per CDR3 protein comes from TCRdb applying MiXCR to the UMI-ligation and nested PCR reads. The sample records just over 80,000 distinct CDR3 sequences, around 9% being singletons. Cells stained for CD3, CD4, CD8, CD45RA and CD27 were sorted into four subsets. What was sequenced was naive CD8+ T cells from blood. This sequence was found in a human donor in good health.

The CDR3 spells CASSEGVGDTQYF. CDR3 bases: TGTGCCAGCAGTGAGGGAGTGGGGGATACGCAGTATTTT. This rearrangement joins TRBV12-3 or TRBV12-4 to TRBJ2-3; the D gene is possibly TRBD2 (5 bases). This CDR3 has 13 residues. Trimming took 5 bases from V and 6 from J, leaving 12 bases between them.